This T cell receptor beta chain appears in the sequencing data of a study of blood T cell repertoires in COVID-19. Study as a whole: Acute-phase and convalescent COVID-19 samples originated in the United States, Italy and Spain. Nucleic acid was either cDNA or gDNA, and it came from T cells, B-cell-depleted T cells, or PBMCs.

Generated by immunoSEQ multiplex PCR, the TCRdb table keeps only in-frame clones and is missing some. The sample shows around 330,000 clones, roughly 86% of them seen only once. The CDR3 is made up of 17 amino acids. Trimming cost V 7 bases and J 1 base, with 21 bases left between them. From germline, CDR1 is SGDLS and CDR2 YYNGEE. The study drew participants aged about 18 to 95 years from 20 to 30 US areas. Cohorts were based on clinical histories the participants reported. The sequenced sample consisted of PBMCs or T cells enriched from blood (not recorded which). This chain joins TRBV9 and TRBJ1-5; D may be TRBD1 (5 bases). The TCR sequence derives from a woman aged 18-30 years who had recovered from COVID-19. CDR3 residues: CASARSGGGWSNQPQHF. CDR3 bases: TGTGCCAGCGCACGAAGTGGGGGAGGGTGGAGCAATCAGCCCCAGCATTTT.